This T cell receptor beta chain is drawn from a study of blood T cell repertoires in COVID-19. The V gene end was trimmed by 6 bases and the J gene end by 4 bases; junction bases not matched to a gene: 9. Germline loops: CDR1 KGHSH, CDR2 LQKENI. This CDR3 contains 17 residues. In the original analysis: Researchers report that nucleated cell counts were estimated from reference gene primer amplification. The protocol was immunoSEQ multiplex PCR, while the TCRdb copy is restricted to in-frame clones and leaves out a portion. The DNA gave D and trimming, while V, J and clone size come from that table. The sample shows around 150,000 clones, 81% of them seen only once.

This rearrangement joins TRBV18 to TRBJ2-7; 16 positions agree with TRBD2. The receptor comes from a woman in her sixties or seventies with active or convalescent COVID-19. The specimen sequenced was peripheral blood. The CDR3 sequence is CASSPGTSGRARYEQYF. The CDR3 bases are TGTGCCAGCTCTCCCGGGACTAGCGGGAGGGCCAGATACGAGCAGTACTTC.